The 27 T cell receptor beta chains below all came from one sample that was sequenced in a study of CD8+CD57+ T cells in acquired aplastic anemia. The template for TCR beta VDJ and CDR3 sequence profiling was genomic DNA. Using its own MiXCR run on the reads, TCRdb lists one record per CDR3 protein. The data contain some 120,000 distinct CDR3 sequences, around 50% of them singletons. The sequenced sample was sorted CD4+, CD8+, or CD8+CD57+ T cells (not recorded which) from PBMCs. All receptors come from a human donor in good health, serving as a control.

This chain links TRBV29-1 with TRBJ1-2; D perhaps matches TRBD1 (5 bases). This CDR3 region has 14 residues. The germline CDR1 and CDR2 sequences are SQVTM and ANQGSEA. The ends were cut back, 8 bases at V and 0 bases at J, with 16 bases in the middle. The CDR3 here is CSTGVQASNYGYTF. The CDR3 DNA follows: TGCAGCACGGGGGTACAGGCCTCTAACTATGGCTACACCTTC.

The chain joins TRBV9 to TRBJ1-1, with TRBD1 identical over 11 bases. The V and J ends lost 2 bases and 5 bases, in that order; junction bases with no gene match: 5. The length of the CDR3 is 15 residues. Germline loops: CDR1 SGDLS, CDR2 YYNGEE. CDR3 in amino acids: CASSVIGTGGTEAFF. In DNA, the CDR3 is TGTGCCAGCAGCGTTATTGGGACAGGGGGGACTGAAGCTTTCTTT.

CDR3 protein: CATSERGLAYEQYF. CDR3 nucleotides: TGTGCCACCAGCGAGCGGGGGCTCGCCTACGAGCAGTACTTC. V usage is TRBV24-1 and J usage is TRBJ2-7; TRBD2 aligns across 8 bases. Germline V gene lookup returns CDR1 KGHDR and CDR2 SFDVKD. CDR3 length equals 14 residues. Losses at the gene ends were 7 bases for V and 2 bases for J; bases not matched to a gene: 6.

This clonotype has more than one count but fewer than ten. Here the CDR3 DNA reads TGTGCCAGCTCACCACAGGGGACAGGGGACCTCGGGGCCCAGCATTTT. Translation: CASSPQGTGDLGAQHF. The gene calls are TRBV18 and TRBJ1-5, with 10 positions matching TRBD1. Looked up from germline, CDR1 is KGHSH and CDR2 is LQKENI. The CDR3 loop spans 16 amino acids. The J segment lost 11 bases and the V segment lost 1 base, leaving 11 bases of the junction unmatched.

The chain is built from TRBV19 and TRBJ1-1; 9 bases are a match to TRBD1. With V trimmed by 4 bases and J by 4 bases, 7 bases remained unmatched. Germline CDR1 is LNHDA and CDR2 is SQIVND (reference sequence). The CDR3 extends over 15 amino acids. In DNA form, the CDR3 reads TGTGCCAGTAGTACGGACAGGGGCGTAAGCACTGAAGCTTTCTTT. It encodes CASSTDRGVSTEAFF.

The chain couples TRBV20-1 to TRBJ2-3, with D possibly being TRBD2 (5 bases). Trimming stripped 4 bases from V and 4 bases from J, with 12 bases between. Germline lookup yields CDR1 DFQATT and CDR2 SNEGSKA (reference sequence). The CDR3 extends over 13 amino acids. The CDR3 region has the DNA TGCAGTGCTATGCTAGCCGGGGCAGATACGCAGTATTTT. It codes for CSAMLAGADTQYF.

This clonotype was found many times. This rearrangement joins TRBV6-5 to TRBJ1-5; 9 bases are a match to TRBD1. Germline V gene data show CDR1 as MNHEY and CDR2 as SVGAGI. This CDR3 comprises 15 residues. Trimming removed 4 bases from V and 2 bases from J; junction bases left unmatched: 3. The CDR3 loop is CASSLQGAGNQPQHF. The CDR3 DNA follows: TGTGCCAGCAGTTTACAGGGGGCTGGCAATCAGCCCCAGCATTTT.

This rearrangement joins TRBV6-2 or TRBV6-3 to TRBJ2-3; 9 bases line up with TRBD2. Trimming took 8 bases from V and 4 from J; bases not matched to a gene: 10. The CDR3 spans 15 residues. Germline assignment: CDR1 MNHEY and CDR2 SVGEGT. Here the CDR3 reads CASGAGGRSADTQYF. The CDR3 DNA reads as TGTGCCAGCGGGGCGGGGGGGCGTAGCGCAGATACGCAGTATTTT.

This chain joins TRBV25-1 and TRBJ1-1; D not certain. This CDR3 comprises 15 residues. Germline V CDR1 and CDR2: MGHDK, SYGVNS. V lost 1 base and J 3 bases, leaving 12 bases between the germline ends. CDR3 in amino acids: CASSEWGRVDTEAFF. In DNA, the CDR3 is TGTGCCAGCAGTGAATGGGGTAGGGTAGACACTGAAGCTTTCTTT.

This clonotype has ten or more counts. This chain uses TRBV6-5 with TRBJ1-2; possible D gene TRBD1, 6 bases. Between the trimmed V and J ends, which lost 5 bases and 7 bases, there was a span of 17 bases. Germline-derived CDR1 and CDR2 are MNHEY and SVGAGI. The CDR3 contains 14 residues. For the CDR3, the DNA is TGTGCCAGCAGTACCGGATGGGGGGCCGTTGGCTACACCTTC. It encodes CASSTGWGAVGYTF.

The chain couples TRBV6-5 to TRBJ2-3; D call uncertain. This CDR3 is built from 15 residues. The germline V gene encodes CDR1 MNHEY and CDR2 SVGAGI. V lost 2 bases and J lost 0, with 9 bases in between. The CDR3 loop is CASSYLGPSTDTQYF. CDR3 nucleotides: TGTGCCAGCAGTTACCTAGGGCCAAGCACAGATACGCAGTATTTT.

The chain combines TRBV29-1 with TRBJ2-7; TRBD2 aligns across 12 bases. This CDR3 spans 15 amino acids. CDR1 and CDR2 (germline): SQVTM, ANQGSEA. V trimming: 6 bases; J trimming: 7 bases; junction bases outside the gene matches: 13. CDR3: CSVETSGGTLGEQYF. CDR3 sequence (DNA): TGCAGCGTCGAGACTAGCGGGGGCACACTGGGGGAGCAGTACTTC.

Only one count was recorded for this clonotype. The chain couples TRBV2 to TRBJ2-2, with D possibly called TRBD1 or TRBD2 (6 bases each). Germline CDR1 and CDR2: SNHLY and FYNNEI. The CDR3 sequence is 13 residues long. Trimming took 7 bases from V and 5 from J, leaving 11 bases between them. DNA for the CDR3: TGTGCCAGCAATGGAGGGGGGACCGGGGAGCTGTTTTTT. Translating gives CASNGGGTGELFF. Full variable domain (rest looked up from reference TRBV2 and TRBJ2-2): EPEVTQTPSHQVTQMGQEVILRCVPISNHLYFYWYRQILGQKVEFLVSFYNNEISEKSEIFDDQFSVERPDGSNFTLKIRSTKLEDSAMYFCASNGGGTGELFFGEGSRLTVL.

This rearrangement joins TRBV29-1 to TRBJ1-1; 9 nucleotides line up with TRBD1. Germline loops: CDR1 SQVTM, CDR2 ANQGSEA. CDR3 size: 15 residues. V lost 0 bases and J lost 4; bases outside the gene matches: 6. The CDR3 DNA sequence: TGCAGCGTTGAAGATCTCGACAGGGGGAGCACTGAAGCTTTCTTT. Protein: CSVEDLDRGSTEAFF.

The rearrangement links TRBV20-1 to TRBJ2-5; possibly TRBD1 or TRBD2 for D (5 bases each). The germline V and J ends were trimmed by 3 bases and 5 bases, with 7 bases remaining between them. CDR3 length equals 11 residues. Germline assignment: CDR1 DFQATT and CDR2 SNEGSKA (reference sequence). The DNA of the CDR3 is TGCAGTGCTAGGAGGGGCGAGACCCAGTACTTC. Translating gives CSARRGETQYF.

This clonotype was observed a few times. The rearrangement uses TRBV25-1 and TRBJ1-6; 7 bases fit TRBD1. CDR3 size: 17 residues. Trimming took 2 bases from V and 5 from J; bases not matched to a gene: 9. Looked up from germline, CDR1 is MGHDK and CDR2 is SYGVNS. The DNA of the CDR3 is TGTGCCAGCAGTGAAGGAGCGACAGGGATAGATAATTCACCCCTCCACTTT. Protein product: CASSEGATGIDNSPLHF.

There are many counts of this clonotype. The chain has TRBV7-9 and TRBJ2-7; no clear D. Trimming left V 5 bases short and J 0 bases short, with 14 bases between. This CDR3 is 15 amino acids long. Per the germline V gene, CDR1 is SEHNR and CDR2 is FQNEAQ (reference sequence). DNA of the CDR3: TGTGCCAGCAGCCTTCGACCGCCACGCTCCTACGAGCAGTACTTC. It codes for CASSLRPPRSYEQYF.

Regarding this clonotype: A much larger clone sits a single nucleotide away, making a read error possible. The CDR3 sequence is CSAVQGGANGKLFF. In nucleotides, the CDR3 is TGCAGTGCTGTACAGGGGGGGGCTAATGGAAAACTGTTTTTT. This chain links TRBV20-1 with TRBJ1-4; 8 positions match TRBD1. Per germline, CDR1 DFQATT and CDR2 SNEGSKA (reference sequence). CDR3 length: 14 residues.

This clonotype came up many times. The chain combines TRBV11-3 with TRBJ1-2, with a tentative D call TRBD1 (6 bases). CDR1 SGHNT and CDR2 YENEEA come from the germline V gene. This CDR3 contains 13 residues. The germline V and J ends were trimmed by 5 bases and 3 bases, with 10 bases remaining between them. CDR3 in amino acids: CASSPGGHYGYTF. DNA for the CDR3: TGTGCCAGCAGCCCCGGGGGCCACTATGGCTACACCTTC. The variable domain in full, completed from reference TRBV11-3 and TRBJ1-2, reads EAGVVQSPRYKIIEKKQPVAFWCNPISGHNTLYWYLQNLGQGPELLIRYENEEAVDDSQLPKDRFSAERLKGVDSTLKIQPAELGDSAVYLCASSPGGHYGYTFGSGTRLTVV.

Concerning this clonotype: The CDR3 end shows no conserved phenylalanine or tryptophan, and so a read error is likely. The chain links TRBV19 to TRBJ1-2; weak D call: TRBD1 (5 bases). The CDR3 length is 12 residues. Looked up from germline, CDR1 is LNHDA and CDR2 is SQIVND (reference sequence). With 7 bases removed from V and 5 bases from J, the gap between germline ends came to 11 bases. In nucleotides, the CDR3 is TGTGCCAGTACCGGGACCGAGTATGGCTACACCCTC. It is translated as CASTGTEYGYTL.

In this sample, this clonotype turned up many times. V gene TRBV29-1 combines with J gene TRBJ1-4; D not certain. CDR1 SQVTM and CDR2 ANQGSEA come from the germline V gene. This CDR3 comprises 13 residues. The V end lost 5 bases, the J end lost 4 bases, and 11 bases lay between the germline ends. CDR3 region: CSVLGPDNEKLFF. The CDR3 DNA sequence: TGCAGCGTTCTCGGGCCGGATAATGAAAAACTGTTTTTT.

The V and J genes are TRBV4-3 and TRBJ1-2; a weak D match, TRBD1 (5 bases). In germline, CDR1 is LGHNA, CDR2 YSLEER. The CDR3 extends over 14 amino acids. Trimming removed 1 base from V and 8 bases from J, with 14 bases in between. The CDR3 region is CASSQVEAGRGYTF. The CDR3 region has the DNA TGCGCCAGCAGCCAAGTGGAGGCAGGGCGCGGCTACACCTTC.

This sequence joins TRBV9 and TRBJ1-2; no clear D. CDR3 length: 12 amino acids. The V gene's germline CDR1 is SGDLS and CDR2 YYNGEE. With 3 bases removed from V and 1 base from J, the gap between germline ends came to 4 bases. DNA for the CDR3: TGTGCCAGCAGCGCTGTTAACTATGGCTACACCTTC. It encodes CASSAVNYGYTF.

This clonotype was detected many times. This chain connects TRBV12-3 or TRBV12-4 to TRBJ2-3; 11 nucleotides line up with TRBD2. V was clipped by 1 base and J by 2 bases; unmatched bases: 8. CDR3 length equals 18 residues. CDR3: CASSLGQIAGGSTDTQYF. The CDR3 bases are TGTGCCAGCAGTTTAGGCCAGATAGCGGGGGGGTCCACAGATACGCAGTATTTT.

This clonotype was detected ten times or more. The genes are TRBV7-2 and TRBJ2-2; 9 nucleotides line up with TRBD2. This CDR3 region has 17 residues. V lost 4 bases and J lost 4; bases outside the gene matches: 10. Germline V CDR1 and CDR2: SGHTA, FQGNSA. In DNA form, the CDR3 reads TGTGCCAGCAGCTCCGCCTTGGCGGGGGGGCCCACCGGGGAGCTGTTTTTT. It codes for CASSSALAGGPTGELFF.

This clonotype came up many times. The chain carries TRBV19 and TRBJ2-7; possibly TRBD2 for D (7 bases). The CDR3 has 16 residues. The V gene's germline CDR1 is LNHDA and CDR2 SQIVND (reference sequence). The V end lost 6 bases, the J end lost 2 bases, and 20 bases lay between the germline ends. The CDR3 bases are TGTGCCAGTAGCCCTCAACGCGGGGGCGCTACCTACGAGCAGTACTTC. This codes for CASSPQRGGATYEQYF.

V and J are TRBV24-1 and TRBJ2-1, with D unresolved. Trimming removed 5 bases from V and 6 bases from J, with 16 bases in between. Germline assignment: CDR1 KGHDR and CDR2 SFDVKD. This CDR3 has 15 residues. CDR3 DNA: TGTGCCACCAGTGCCTCTGCAGAGCTCGGCAATGAGCAGTTCTTC. Translating it yields CATSASAELGNEQFF.